This T cell receptor (beta chain) was identified during a study of blood T cell repertoires in COVID-19. Profiled with immunoSEQ multiplex PCR; TCRdb holds only in-frame clones, not every one. The repertoire holds roughly 170,000 clones, with about 79% as singletons. This clonotype was sampled from a woman in her 70s with acute or convalescent COVID-19. The sample consisted of peripheral blood.

CDR3 sequence reads: CASRASGGRETQYF. DNA of the CDR3: TGTGCCAGCAGAGCTTCGGGGGGTCGCGAGACCCAGTACTTC. The rearrangement links TRBV2 to TRBJ2-5; 7 nucleotides match TRBD2. Germline values: CDR1 SNHLY, CDR2 FYNNEI. The trim removed 6 bases at V and 5 bases at J, leaving 9 bases unmatched. The CDR3 runs to 14 residues.